This TCR beta chain was captured by sequencing in a study of regulatory T cells in long-lasting Graves disease. Points from the study as a whole: Authors noted too few samples as a limitation. With persistent disease, TRBV28, TRBJ1-2 and TRBJ2-5 were the favored segments.

The time point denotes: persistent/refractory GD, antithyroid drugs over 5 years with positive TRAb. Extracted RNA from PBMCs served as the source of the TCR library. Arm-PCR with iRepertoire HTBI primers amplified the CDR3 regions for these TCR beta libraries. MiXCR, run by TCRdb on the multiplex PCR reads, gives a single entry per CDR3 protein. The repertoire holds roughly 430,000 distinct CDR3 sequences, with roughly a fifth as singletons. This CDR3 is 11 amino acids long. Germline assignment: CDR1 SGHTA and CDR2 FQGTGA. This clonotype was seen a few times. Its specificity is unknown. One end of the junction varies from germline; a read error may be responsible.

This TCR came from a female donor with Graves disease. This chain joins TRBV7-3 and TRBJ2-4, with 7 positions matching TRBD2. Sequences were derived from peripheral blood mononuclear cells (PBMCs), sampled when the disease was refractory, from a patient treated with antithyroid drugs. CDR3 region: CASSLLAVGFF. The CDR3 DNA reads as TGTGCCAGCAGCTTACTAGCGGTGGGGTTCTTC.